This TCR beta chain was observed in a study of human T cells and chemical hapten exposure. This clonotype was counted at least ten times. TCRdb re-analysed the RACE reads in MiXCR, keeping a single row per CDR3 protein. The profile shows tens of thousands of distinct CDR3 sequences, 7.6% of them singletons. Per germline, CDR1 SQVTM and CDR2 ANQGSEA. The CDR3 is 11 amino acids. The ends lost 4 bases at V and 9 bases at J; junction bases unmatched: 4. Stated time point: pre-sensitization, week 0. Specified treatment: therapeutic diphenylcyclopropenone sensitization with weekly scalp DPC. The rearrangement joins TRBV29-1 to TRBJ1-2, with TRBD1 matching 8 bases. Here the sequenced sample was whole blood, taken in connection with sensitization to the hapten diphenylcyclopropenone (DPC). This TCR was recovered from a woman aged 45-60 years with alopecia areata. Some clones in this sample may be carry-over from other donors' samples. DNA for the CDR3: TGCAGCGTTGTCACAGGGGGACGCTACACCTTC. Its protein product is CSVVTGGRYTF.